The subject of this entry is one T cell receptor (beta chain). Its antigen remains unidentified. Noted time point: late sampling 161 to 241 days after vaccination in three convalescent patients. Treatment given: roughly 11-day PBMC culture with coronavirus spike peptide pools or control peptides (ViraFEST assay). Peptide pools at roughly 10 ug/ml, together with 10 IU/ml IL-2, were added to cultures of roughly 2 million PBMCs per well. The CDR3 covers 17 residues. J lost 0 bases, V lost 1 base, and 9 bases had no gene match. The germline V gene has CDR1 DFQATT and CDR2 SNEGSKA (reference sequence). An Oncomine TCR Beta short-read assay was used to sequence the DNA from cultured CD4+ T cells. Genomic DNA extraction was carried out from cultured CD4+ T cells. MiXCR, applied by TCRdb to the PCR reads, yields one record per CDR3 protein. The repertoire includes about 24,000 distinct CDR3 sequences, about 30% of them detected once, and 3% to 3.5% sits in the top ten.

This sample was included in a study of vaccination and CD4 T cells after COVID-19. As for the study in general: In culture, cells were exposed to overlapping spike peptides from SARS-CoV-2, HCoV-NL63, HCoV-OC43 and HCoV-229E.

The material sequenced was CD4+ T cells from blood, cultured in vitro, taken about 7 months after SARS-CoV-2 vaccination. The rearrangement joins TRBV20-1 to TRBJ2-1, with 7 bases matching TRBD2. This receptor was taken from a human donor who had recovered from COVID-19. Here the CDR3 reads CSARVLRSGTSYNEQFF. Written as DNA, the CDR3 is TGCAGTGCTAGAGTCCTAAGGAGCGGGACCTCCTACAATGAGCAGTTCTTC.